This T cell receptor (beta chain) was sequenced during a study of blood T cell repertoires in COVID-19. Germline V gives CDR1 SGDLS, CDR2 YYNGEE. The CDR3 loop spans 15 amino acids. With 5 bases removed from V and 2 bases from J, the gap between germline ends came to 15 bases. Method: immunoSEQ multiplex PCR; TCRdb's copy keeps in-frame clones and lacks some. This table holds hundreds of thousands of clones, about 94% found once. Specimen: peripheral blood. The sequence came from a man in his 60s with COVID-19, enrolled during active disease. The V call is TRBV9, the J call TRBJ2-3; a possible D gene is TRBD1 (5 bases). CDR3 residues: CASRADREATDTQYF. DNA of the CDR3: TGTGCCAGCAGAGCCGACAGAGAGGCCACAGATACGCAGTATTTT.